This T cell receptor beta chain was captured in a study of T cell repertoires in cytomegalovirus infection. Turning to this clonotype: Its target is unknown. One end of the junction varies from germline; a read error may be responsible.

TCRdb reanalysed the reads using MiXCR and keeps one entry per CDR3 protein. Of roughly 990,000 distinct CDR3 sequences in the sample, around 30% were seen once. The germline gives CDR1 SGHNT, CDR2 YYREEE (reference sequence). The CDR3 has 14 residues. The chain links TRBV5-4 to TRBJ1-4, with 7 bases lining up with TRBD1. The input for sequencing was cultured CD8+ T cells from PBMCs, taken from culture after CMV antigen stimulation. The receptor was isolated from a human donor in good health (CMV status not recorded). Some clones in this sample may be carry-over from other donors' samples. This CDR3 is CASSVQGVDEKLLF. CDR3 nucleotides: TGTGCCAGCAGCGTCCAGGGGGTTGATGAAAAACTGTTATTT.